The next 23 T cell receptor beta chains were all read from a single sample in a study of cytomegalovirus exposure and HLA in healthy donors. The primer mix had 60 Vbeta and 13 Jbeta primers. The assay was immunoSEQ multiplex PCR, and TCRdb's table has in-frame clones only and misses some. The sample holds approximately 100,000 clones, 85% seen once. What was sequenced was PBMCs. The receptors here all came from a man aged 35 to 55 in good health and CMV-seropositive.

This clone occurred a few times. The gene calls are TRBV5-6 and TRBJ1-4; weak D call: TRBD1 (5 bases). V lost 1 base, J lost 8 bases, and 18 bases lay in between. The germline V gene encodes CDR1 SGHDT and CDR2 YYEEEE. The CDR3 has 16 amino acids. The CDR3: CASSLIGARQEEKLFF. Here the CDR3 DNA reads TGTGCCAGCAGCTTGATTGGGGCGCGGCAAGAAGAAAAACTGTTTTTT. Based on the CDR3 plus reference TRBV5-6 and TRBJ1-4, the full variable domain is DAGVTQSPTHLIKTRGQQVTLRCSPKSGHDTVSWYQQALGQGPQFIFQYYEEEERQRGNFPDRFSGHQFPNYSSELNVNALLLGDSALYLCASSLIGARQEEKLFFGSGTQLSVL.

V and J are TRBV19 and TRBJ2-3, with a possible D match to TRBD1 (6 bases). The CDR3 consists of 17 residues. The V and J ends lost 1 base and 7 bases respectively, with 21 bases between them. Germline V gene lookup returns CDR1 LNHDA and CDR2 SQIVND (reference sequence). CDR3 loop: CASSIASDSSHYYTQYF. CDR3 bases: TGTGCCAGTAGTATAGCCTCGGACAGCTCCCATTATTATACGCAGTATTTT. Supplemented by reference TRBV19 and TRBJ2-3, the full variable domain reads DGGITQSPKYLFRKEGQNVTLSCEQNLNHDAMYWYRQDPGQGLRLIYYSQIVNDFQKGDIAEGYSVSREKKESFPLTVTSAQKNPTAFYLCASSIASDSSHYYTQYFGPGTRLTVL.

This chain joins TRBV7-9 and TRBJ2-1, with 12 bases aligning to TRBD1. CDR1 and CDR2 from the germline V gene are SEHNR and FQNEAQ (reference sequence). The CDR3 sequence is 15 residues long. Trimming at V came to 5 bases and at J to 6 bases, leaving 5 bases not matched to a gene. The DNA of the CDR3 is TGTGCCAGCAGCATGGGACAGGGGGCGGTCAATGAGCAGTTCTTC. Protein sequence: CASSMGQGAVNEQFF.

This chain uses TRBV29-1 with TRBJ2-7, with 8 bases fitting TRBD2. The CDR3 sequence is 15 residues long. Looked up from germline, CDR1 is SQVTM and CDR2 is ANQGSEA. The trim removed 5 bases at V and 7 bases at J, leaving 16 bases unmatched. The CDR3 nucleotides are TGCAGCGTTCGGGTCAGGGGTAGCGGGGAGGGGGAGCAGTACTTC. Residues: CSVRVRGSGEGEQYF.

The chain uses TRBV14 and TRBJ2-7, with no clear D. The CDR3 spans 12 residues. CDR1 SGHDN and CDR2 FVKESK come from the germline V gene. Trimming removed 0 bases at V and 3 bases at J, with 3 bases between. The CDR3 nucleotides are TGTGCCAGCAGCCAAGACAGCTACGAGCAGTACTTC. It encodes CASSQDSYEQYF. Supplemented by reference TRBV14 and TRBJ2-7, the full variable domain reads EAGVTQFPSHSVIEKGQTVTLRCDPISGHDNLYWYRRVMGKEIKFLLHFVKESKQDESGMPNNRFLAERTGGTYSTLKVQPAELEDSGVYFCASSQDSYEQYFGPGTRLTVT.

The chain uses TRBV18 and TRBJ1-2; 9 nucleotides match TRBD1. The length of the CDR3 is 15 residues. The germline gives CDR1 KGHSH, CDR2 LQKENI. Unmatched junction bases numbered 6, after V lost 3 bases and J lost 4 bases. The CDR3 region is CASSPADRGGYGYTF. DNA of the CDR3: TGTGCCAGCTCACCTGCGGACAGGGGCGGCTATGGCTACACCTTC.

This chain connects TRBV19 to TRBJ1-1, with D unresolved. V gave up 7 bases and J gave up 7 bases, with 19 bases separating them. Germline V gene sequence: CDR1 LNHDA, CDR2 SQIVND (reference sequence). The CDR3 consists of 14 residues. The CDR3 sequence: CASKSFAPRGEAFF. The CDR3 DNA follows: TGTGCCAGTAAGAGTTTCGCTCCTCGGGGTGAAGCTTTCTTT.

The CDR3 region is CASSFLRQGEWGEQYF. CDR3 in DNA: TGTGCCAGCAGCTTCCTCCGACAGGGGGAATGGGGAGAGCAGTACTTC. The chain recombines TRBV5-5 with TRBJ2-7; 9 nucleotides agree with TRBD1. V lost 2 bases to trimming and J lost 7 bases; unmatched junction nucleotides: 13. Germline V gene data show CDR1 as SGHKS and CDR2 as YYEKEE (reference sequence). This CDR3 contains 16 residues.

The count of this clone is one. The V call is TRBV6-1, the J call TRBJ2-7, with D possibly matching TRBD1 (7 bases). V lost 5 bases and J lost 4, with 18 bases in between. This CDR3 has 15 residues. Germline V gene data show CDR1 as MNHNS and CDR2 as SASEGT. Here the CDR3 reads CASSQGRGAPYEQYF. CDR3 DNA: TGTGCCAGCAGTCAAGGCAGGGGGGCTCCTTACGAGCAGTACTTC.

The chain carries TRBV18 and TRBJ2-1, with TRBD2 identical over 14 bases. The germline V gene encodes CDR1 KGHSH and CDR2 LQKENI. The CDR3 has 17 residues. The ends lost 4 bases at V and 5 bases at J; junction bases unmatched: 7. This chain's CDR3 is CASSRSPGLAGDNEQFF. In DNA form, the CDR3 reads TGTGCCAGCTCACGATCACCGGGACTAGCGGGAGACAATGAGCAGTTCTTC.

V usage is TRBV30 and J usage is TRBJ2-7; D is undetermined. V was clipped by 0 bases and J by 1 base, with 10 bases between them. Germline assignment: CDR1 GTSNPN and CDR2 SVGIG (reference sequence). The CDR3 is made up of 14 amino acids. The CDR3 spells CAWSVIGGSYEQYF. CDR3 nucleotides: TGTGCCTGGAGTGTAATAGGCGGATCCTACGAGCAGTACTTC.

The CDR3 DNA follows: TGTGCCACCAGCCGTCGCGGATTCAGCACAGATACGCAGTATTTT. The encoded protein is CATSRRGFSTDTQYF. This chain uses TRBV15 with TRBJ2-3; unclear D gene. There are 15 residues in the CDR3. The ends were cut back, 5 bases at V and 0 bases at J, with 12 bases in the middle. Germline V CDR1 and CDR2: LNHNV, YYDKDF (reference sequence).

The rearrangement links TRBV7-8 to TRBJ1-6, with D tentatively TRBD1 (5 bases). CDR1 is SGHVS, CDR2 FQNEAQ, per germline. The CDR3 is 15 residues long. Trimming pared 4 bases from V and 6 bases from J, leaving 13 bases between. CDR3 amino acids: CASSWDLGGNSPLHF. CDR3 nucleotides: TGTGCCAGCAGCTGGGACTTGGGAGGTAATTCACCCCTCCACTTT.

The rearrangement joins TRBV11-3 to TRBJ2-2; possible D gene TRBD2, 6 bases. Germline values: CDR1 SGHNT, CDR2 YENEEA. The CDR3 covers 13 residues. The V gene lost 6 bases and the J gene lost 6 bases, with 11 bases spanning the gap. CDR3 nucleotide sequence: TGTGCCAGCAGTCGGGACTCTCCCGGGGAGCTGTTTTTT. Amino acids: CASSRDSPGELFF.

The V gene is TRBV9, the J gene TRBJ2-7; 8 bases map to TRBD2. The ends lost 0 bases at V and 2 bases at J; junction bases unmatched: 7. The germline V gene has CDR1 SGDLS and CDR2 YYNGEE. This CDR3 has 16 residues. This CDR3 reads CASSVGPTSGTYEQYF. The CDR3 DNA is TGTGCCAGCAGCGTAGGGCCAACTAGCGGAACCTACGAGCAGTACTTC.

The V call is TRBV5-3, the J call TRBJ1-1; 7 bases agree with TRBD1. TRBV5-3 counts as an open reading frame of uncertain function. Trimming at V came to 1 base and at J to 6 bases, leaving 12 bases not matched to a gene. The CDR3 runs 16 residues. CDR3 region: CARSLPEQGRKAEAFF. CDR3 sequence (DNA): TGTGCCAGAAGCTTGCCTGAACAGGGGCGTAAGGCTGAAGCTTTCTTT.

This clone was detected a few times. The chain combines TRBV5-4 with TRBJ2-5, with D tentatively TRBD1 (6 bases). The CDR3 has 14 amino acids. Germline V lookup: CDR1 SGHNT, CDR2 YYREEE (reference sequence). Trimming removed 1 base at V and 1 base at J, with 8 bases between. The CDR3 DNA reads as TGTGCCAGCAGCTTGCAGGGGACCCAAGAGACCCAGTACTTC. This gives the protein CASSLQGTQETQYF. The whole variable domain, remainder taken from reference TRBV5-4 and TRBJ2-5, is ETGVTQSPTHLIKTRGQQVTLRCSSQSGHNTVSWYQQALGQGPQFIFQYYREEENGRGNFPPRFSGLQFPNYSSELNVNALELDDSALYLCASSLQGTQETQYFGPGTRLLVL.

The chain employs TRBV5-6 and TRBJ1-3; possible D gene TRBD1, 6 bases. V was cut by 5 bases and J by 2 bases, with 11 bases left in between. The CDR3 covers 14 residues. The germline V gene encodes CDR1 SGHDT and CDR2 YYEEEE. The CDR3 DNA reads TGTGCCAGCAGATTGACAGGTCCTGGAAACACCATATATTTT. Protein sequence: CASRLTGPGNTIYF.

To note about this clone: The germline gene is not matched at one end of the junction; a read error may be the cause. J is TRBJ2-7 and V is TRBV7-9, with 12 bases that match TRBD2. Germline V lookup: CDR1 SEHNR, CDR2 FQNEAQ (reference sequence). The CDR3 runs 16 residues. The CDR3 nucleotides read TGTTCCAGCAGCTCCCCGACTAGCGGGGGATCCTACGAGCAGTACTTC. This sequence encodes CSSSSPTSGGSYEQYF.

The rearrangement uses TRBV5-1 and TRBJ2-3; TRBD2 might be the D (5 bases). V was trimmed by 6 bases and J by 2 bases, leaving 13 bases between them. Germline V gene sequence: CDR1 SGHRS, CDR2 YFSETQ. The CDR3 has 14 residues. The CDR3 DNA follows: TGCGCCAGCATTGAGGGAAGTGTCACAGATACGCAGTATTTT. This encodes CASIEGSVTDTQYF.

This chain uses TRBV10-3 with TRBJ2-7; a possible D gene is TRBD2 (5 bases). The V end was cut by 4 bases, the J end by 2 bases, with 12 bases between. The CDR3 spans 14 residues. The germline V gene has CDR1 ENHRY and CDR2 SYGVKD. For the CDR3, the DNA is TGTGCCATCAGTGTTTCGGCGGGCGCCTACGAGCAGTACTTC. Translated, it gives CAISVSAGAYEQYF.

The chain joins TRBV5-1 to TRBJ1-3, with a possible D match to TRBD1 (5 bases). The CDR3 is 17 residues long. CDR1 SGHRS and CDR2 YFSETQ come from the germline V gene. V was cut by 4 bases and J by 0 bases, with 17 bases left in between. The CDR3 DNA sequence: TGCGCCAGCAGCCCGGGGGGGACCAGAGTCTCTGGAAACACCATATATTTT. Amino acids: CASSPGGTRVSGNTIYF.

The genes are TRBV9 and TRBJ2-7, with D perhaps matching TRBD2 (5 bases). CDR3 length: 13 residues. V lost 0 bases to trimming and J lost 3 bases, with 7 bases between them. The germline CDR1 and CDR2 sequences are SGDLS and YYNGEE. As DNA, the CDR3 is TGTGCCAGCAGCGTAGCTGAGGGCTACGAGCAGTACTTC. It codes for CASSVAEGYEQYF.